The 20 T cell receptor beta chains below come from one sample, sequenced in a study of blood T cell repertoires in COVID-19. TCRdb's table, derived via immunoSEQ multiplex PCR, lists solely in-frame clones and lacks some. The sample carries 95,000 to 110,000 clones, over 60% recorded once. The sequenced material came from peripheral blood. These receptors were collected from a man aged 70-80 years with acute or convalescent COVID-19.

V usage is TRBV2 and J usage is TRBJ2-5; TRBD1 matches at 9 bases. V was pared by 5 bases and J by 1 base, with 2 bases of the junction left unmatched. The CDR3 has 14 residues. Germline CDR1 reads SNHLY; CDR2 reads FYNNEI. The CDR3 nucleotides read TGTGCCAGCAGTAGGGGACAGGGCCAAGAGACCCAGTACTTC. Translated, it gives CASSRGQGQETQYF.

The V gene is TRBV2, the J gene TRBJ1-5, with TRBD1 matching 8 bases. Germline CDR1 is SNHLY and CDR2 is FYNNEI. J was trimmed by 6 bases and V by 4 bases; bases with no gene match: 5. CDR3 length: 14 residues. The CDR3 coding sequence is TGTGCCAGCAGTGGACAGGGGTGGGGTCAGCCCCAGCATTTT. It encodes CASSGQGWGQPQHF.

The rearrangement links TRBV18 to TRBJ1-4; 9 bases line up with TRBD1. Germline assignment: CDR1 KGHSH and CDR2 LQKENI. Losses at the gene ends were 6 bases for V and 5 bases for J; bases not matched to a gene: 4. This CDR3 has 14 residues. The CDR3 DNA follows: TGTGCCAGCTCCCCTGGGACAGGGAATGAAAAACTGTTTTTT. Translated: CASSPGTGNEKLFF.

The V call is TRBV11-2, the J call TRBJ1-1; D remains ambiguous. The CDR3 extends over 12 amino acids. Germline values: CDR1 SGHAT, CDR2 FQNNGV. Deletions cut 5 bases from V and 1 base from J, with 5 bases between. This chain's CDR3 is CASSPGNTEAFF. In nucleotides, the CDR3 is TGTGCCAGCAGCCCAGGGAACACTGAAGCTTTCTTT.

The chain carries TRBV3-1 (or the pseudogene TRBV3-2) and TRBJ2-7, with D maybe TRBD1 (6 bases). Trimming pared 5 bases from V and 4 bases from J, leaving 12 bases between. This CDR3 has 13 amino acids. Looked up from germline, CDR1 is LGHDT and CDR2 is YNNKEL (reference sequence). In DNA form, the CDR3 reads TGTGCCAGCAGCATCAGTACAGGGTACGAGCAGTACTTC. It yields the protein CASSISTGYEQYF.

V usage is TRBV6-5 and J usage is TRBJ2-1, with 8 bases aligning to TRBD2. The CDR3 is made up of 14 amino acids. Looked up from germline, CDR1 is MNHEY and CDR2 is SVGAGI. Germline trimming cut 2 bases from V and 6 bases from J; bases unmatched to any gene: 3. This CDR3 is CASSYVGLGNEQFF. The CDR3 bases are TGTGCCAGCAGTTACGTGGGACTAGGCAATGAGCAGTTCTTC.

The rearrangement uses TRBV29-1 and TRBJ1-4; D might be TRBD1 (6 bases). The CDR3 extends over 13 amino acids. V was shortened by 4 bases and J by 5 bases, with 11 bases between the two germline ends. Germline CDR1 reads SQVTM; CDR2 reads ANQGSEA. The CDR3 spells CSVGTVDNEKLFF. CDR3 bases: TGCAGCGTTGGGACAGTTGACAATGAAAAACTGTTTTTT.

The table lists this clone with a few counts. The V and J genes are TRBV4-3 and TRBJ2-2, with 7 bases fitting TRBD2. V lost 0 bases to trimming and J lost 5 bases; unmatched junction nucleotides: 6. Germline loops: CDR1 LGHNA, CDR2 YSLEER. The CDR3 is 16 amino acids. This CDR3 is CASSQEVSSGTGELFF. DNA of the CDR3: TGCGCCAGCAGCCAAGAGGTATCTAGCGGTACCGGGGAGCTGTTTTTT.

The chain couples TRBV5-1 to TRBJ1-2; D possibly corresponds to TRBD1 (5 bases). The germline CDR1 and CDR2 sequences are SGHRS and YFSETQ. V lost 0 bases, J lost 9 bases, and 21 bases lay in between. CDR3 length: 16 amino acids. In DNA form, the CDR3 reads TGCGCCAGCAGCTTGGATGTGACTTCGGGGGTCGGACGCTACACCTTC. Its protein is CASSLDVTSGVGRYTF.

The rearrangement uses TRBV10-2 and TRBJ1-1, with 8 bases identical to TRBD1. This CDR3 has 12 residues. Germline V gives CDR1 WSHSY, CDR2 SAAADI. Losses at the gene ends were 7 bases for V and 3 bases for J; bases not matched to a gene: 1. The CDR3 protein is CASTTGDTEAFF. The CDR3 DNA reads TGCGCCAGCACGACAGGGGACACTGAAGCTTTCTTT.

The V call is TRBV19, the J call TRBJ2-5; 10 bases align to TRBD1. V shed 8 bases, J shed 5 bases, and the junction held 5 bases outside the gene matches. Germline assignment: CDR1 LNHDA and CDR2 SQIVND (reference sequence). The length of the CDR3 is 13 residues. CDR3 amino acids: CASSTGGQETQYF. In DNA, the CDR3 is TGTGCCAGTTCGACAGGGGGCCAGGAGACCCAGTACTTC.

This clone was found a few times. The chain uses TRBV10-3 and TRBJ1-4; D gene uncertain. Germline CDR1 is ENHRY and CDR2 is SYGVKD. CDR3 length equals 13 residues. Deletions cut 0 bases from V and 7 bases from J, with 6 bases between. The CDR3 bases are TGTGCCATCAGTGAGTCGGCAGGTGAAAAACTGTTTTTT. It is translated as CAISESAGEKLFF.

This chain links TRBV28 with TRBJ2-1; 8 bases align to TRBD2. The CDR3 is made up of 14 amino acids. After removal of 2 bases from V and 8 bases from J, the junction contained 5 bases not matched to a gene. In germline, CDR1 is MDHEN, CDR2 SYDVKM. CDR3 sequence reads: CASSLSGGDDEQFF. CDR3 in DNA: TGTGCCAGCAGTTTAAGCGGGGGAGACGATGAGCAGTTCTTC.

The table lists this clone with a few counts. This chain connects TRBV7-2 to TRBJ1-5; maybe TRBD1 (5 bases). CDR3 length: 15 residues. V lost 7 bases, J lost 6 bases, and 19 bases lay in between. Germline V CDR1 and CDR2: SGHTA, FQGNSA. As DNA, the CDR3 is TGTGCCAGCAACAGAAACGGAGGGGCCCTTCAGCCCCAGCATTTT. Encoded protein: CASNRNGGALQPQHF.

This clone was found a few times. V is TRBV5-1 and J is TRBJ2-1; 9 positions match TRBD1. The germline CDR1 and CDR2 sequences are SGHRS and YFSETQ. CDR3 length: 17 residues. V dropped 4 bases and J dropped 0; count of bases not matched to a gene: 8. The CDR3 DNA reads TGCGCCAGCAGCCCCGGACAGGGGTTTGTCTCCTACAATGAGCAGTTCTTC. Residues: CASSPGQGFVSYNEQFF.

This clone was found a few times. The V call is TRBV12-5, the J call TRBJ2-3; 11 bases fit TRBD1. The V gene's germline CDR1 is LGHNT and CDR2 FRNRAP. V trimming: 6 bases; J trimming: 1 base; junction bases outside the gene matches: 3. There are 15 residues in the CDR3. The CDR3 is CASGPGQGGTDTQYF. CDR3 sequence (DNA): TGTGCTAGTGGGCCGGGACAGGGGGGCACAGATACGCAGTATTTT.

V and J are TRBV9 and TRBJ1-5; 10 bases align to TRBD1. The trim removed 3 bases at V and 0 bases at J, leaving 9 bases unmatched. This CDR3 spans 18 amino acids. Germline V gene sequence: CDR1 SGDLS, CDR2 YYNGEE. CDR3 bases: TGTGCCAGCAGCGCCGGGACAGGGGTGGGGGATAGCAATCAGCCCCAGCATTTT. It yields the protein CASSAGTGVGDSNQPQHF.

This clone was seen just once. The rearrangement links TRBV4-3 to TRBJ2-2; unclear D gene. CDR1 LGHNA and CDR2 YSLEER come from the germline V gene. The length of the CDR3 is 15 residues. The V gene lost 0 bases and the J gene lost 3 bases, with 8 bases spanning the gap. CDR3 sequence: CASSQDARYTGELFF. CDR3 nucleotide sequence: TGCGCCAGCAGCCAAGATGCCAGGTACACCGGGGAGCTGTTTTTT.

V and J are TRBV9 and TRBJ2-2; TRBD1 matches 9 bases. V was clipped by 3 bases and J by 2 bases; unmatched bases: 2. The CDR3 sequence is 15 residues long. The V gene's germline CDR1 is SGDLS and CDR2 YYNGEE. This CDR3 is CASSGGQGNTGELFF. Written as DNA, the CDR3 is TGTGCCAGCAGCGGGGGACAGGGTAACACCGGGGAGCTGTTTTTT.

V is TRBV2 and J is TRBJ2-7; 13 bases are shared with TRBD2. Trimming removed 3 bases from V and 3 bases from J; junction bases left unmatched: 2. CDR3 length: 15 amino acids. Germline V CDR1 and CDR2: SNHLY, FYNNEI. CDR3 in DNA: TGTGCCAGCAGTGACGGACTAGCGGGGGACTACGAGCAGTACTTC. This sequence encodes CASSDGLAGDYEQYF.